Given below is one T cell receptor (beta chain) in context. Then a second PCR, running roughly 7 to 11 cycles, was carried out with a sample-barcoded 5' primer and a J-beta primer mix. Each cDNA molecule, via a template-switch adaptor with 12 random nucleotides, was tagged. Each CDR3 protein gets one entry after TCRdb re-called the 5' RACE reads with MiXCR. The data show roughly 1.5 million distinct CDR3 sequences, with 35% to 45% seen just once and about 4% held by the top ten. Peripheral blood samples of 9 to 10 milliliters were drawn from each donor. This sample was included in a study of blood T cells in healthy people across ages. The origin of this receptor is a woman between 18 and 29 years old in good health. The specimen sequenced was blood.

The CDR3 region is CSASPAGKDTQYF. The CDR3 coding sequence is TGCAGTGCTAGCCCAGCGGGGAAAGATACGCAGTATTTT. The V call is TRBV20-1, the J call TRBJ2-3, with 7 bases fitting TRBD2. Per germline, CDR1 DFQATT and CDR2 SNEGSKA (reference sequence). Trimming removed 3 bases from V and 5 bases from J; junction bases left unmatched: 5. There are 13 residues in the CDR3.